There are a few counts of the clone carrying this T cell receptor beta chain. Its matching antigen is unknown. The data stem from a study of cytomegalovirus exposure and HLA in healthy donors. Overall study findings and caveats: Associated with cytomegalovirus, according to the listing, were some 180 TCR beta chains.

In the PCR, 60 Vbeta and 13 Jbeta primers were used. Method: immunoSEQ multiplex PCR; TCRdb's copy keeps in-frame clones and lacks some. The top ten clones hold 11% of a sample with about 150,000 clones, roughly 80% of them seen once. Sequencing was performed on PBMCs. This sequence originates from a man between 18 and 35 years old in good health and CMV-seropositive.

CDR3 in amino acids: CASIPFDRGGTEAFF. Written as DNA, the CDR3 is TGTGCCAGCATCCCATTTGACAGGGGAGGCACTGAAGCTTTCTTT. The V call is TRBV9, the J call TRBJ1-1; 8 bases are shared with TRBD1. CDR1 is SGDLS, CDR2 YYNGEE, per germline. The CDR3 covers 15 residues. After removal of 6 bases from V and 4 bases from J, the junction contained 11 bases not matched to a gene. Full variable domain (remainder filled in from reference TRBV9 and TRBJ1-1): DSGVTQTPKHLITATGQRVTLRCSPRSGDLSVYWYQQSLDQGLQFLIQYYNGEERAKGNILERFSAQQFPDLHSELNLSSLELGDSALYFCASIPFDRGGTEAFFGQGTRLTVV.